These T cell receptor beta chains were read from a single sample in a study of CD8 T cells in ankylosing spondylitis. Each CDR3 protein is one row after TCRdb ran MiXCR on the 5' RACE reads. This table holds around 130,000 distinct CDR3 sequences, roughly 7.3% found once. Sample: blood, either unsorted or a sorted T cell fraction (not recorded which). The receptor set was obtained from a male donor with ankylosing spondylitis or in good health (not recorded which). Both conserved end residues are part of each CDR3. D genes are given only for firm matches. Some rows have no size entry. The others give once, few or many, or a class for an expanded clone.

D	V	size	J	CDR3	DNA
TRBD1	TRBV18	many	TRBJ2-3	CASSPGQGHTDTQYF	TGTGCCAGCTCCCCGGGACAGGGCCACACAGATACGCAGTATTTT
NA	TRBV5-1	many	TRBJ2-1	CASSLEDRDYNEQFF	TGCGCCAGCAGCTTGGAAGACAGAGACTACAATGAGCAGTTCTTC
TRBD2	TRBV11-1	many	TRBJ2-7	CASSSDPSGASYEQYF	TGTGCCAGCAGCTCCGATCCTAGCGGGGCCTCCTACGAGCAGTACTTC
TRBD1	TRBV20-1	many	TRBJ2-7	CSARDPRQGAYEQYF	TGCAGTGCTAGAGATCCCCGACAGGGGGCATACGAGCAGTACTTC
TRBD1	TRBV5-1	many	TRBJ2-7	CASSLGTGSTYEQYF	TGCGCCAGCAGCTTGGGGACAGGGTCCACCTACGAGCAGTACTTC
TRBD2	TRBV7-9	NA	TRBJ2-7	CASSPLAGGTYEQYF	TGTGCCAGCAGCCCACTAGCGGGGGGAACCTACGAGCAGTACTTC
NA	TRBV10-3	many	TRBJ2-5	CAISELAGQETQYF	TGTGCCATCAGTGAGTTGGCAGGCCAAGAGACCCAGTACTTC
NA	TRBV7-9	many	TRBJ2-7	CASGNPPLGLSYEQYF	TGTGCCAGCGGCAACCCCCCTCTCGGACTTTCCTACGAGCAGTACTTC
NA	TRBV2	many	TRBJ2-2	CASLGLKLNIGELFF	TGTGCCAGTCTTGGACTAAAGTTAAACATCGGGGAGCTGTTTTTT
NA	TRBV10-3	many	TRBJ2-1	CAISPFTEQFF	TGTGCCATCAGCCCTTTTACTGAGCAGTTCTTC
TRBD1	TRBV7-3	many	TRBJ1-2	CASSYRTGSNYGYTF	TGTGCCAGCAGTTACCGGACAGGGTCGAACTATGGCTACACCTTC
NA	TRBV11-2	many	TRBJ1-6	CASSLVPAGRGYNSPLHF	TGTGCCAGCAGCTTAGTTCCGGCAGGACGGGGCTATAATTCACCCCTCCACTTT
TRBD1	TRBV5-5	many	TRBJ1-5	CASTFSGTGDQPQHF	TGTGCCAGCACATTCTCCGGGACAGGGGATCAGCCCCAGCATTTT
NA	TRBV12-3/TRBV12-4	NA	TRBJ2-5	CASSPGGWETQYF	TGTGCCAGCAGTCCCGGAGGGTGGGAGACCCAGTACTTC
TRBD2	TRBV5-1	many	TRBJ2-7	CASSLDASGGNEQYF	TGCGCCAGCAGCTTGGATGCTAGCGGGGGTAACGAGCAGTACTTC
NA	TRBV7-9	many	TRBJ1-4	CASSLPLTATNEKLFF	TGTGCCAGCAGCCTCCCTTTGACAGCAACTAATGAAAAACTGTTTTTT
NA	TRBV2	many	TRBJ2-1	CASSPTYAQGNEQFF	TGTGCCAGCAGTCCCACCTACGCTCAGGGCAATGAGCAGTTCTTC
TRBD1	TRBV5-1	many	TRBJ2-2	CASSSEGQGGTGELFF	TGCGCCAGCAGCTCCGAGGGACAGGGTGGGACCGGGGAGCTGTTTTTT
TRBD2	TRBV7-7	many	TRBJ2-2	CASRYSADLAGGTGELFF	TGTGCCAGCAGATATTCGGCCGATCTAGCGGGGGGCACCGGGGAGCTGTTTTTT
TRBD1	TRBV5-1	many	TRBJ1-1	CASSGGASGQANTEAFF	TGCGCCAGCAGCGGGGGGGCGTCCGGACAGGCGAACACTGAAGCTTTCTTT
TRBD2	TRBV7-2	many	TRBJ2-7	CASRRLAGDTYEQYF	TGTGCCAGCAGGCGACTAGCGGGGGACACCTACGAGCAGTACTTC
NA	TRBV5-1	many	TRBJ1-5	CASSLDGDSNQPQHF	TGCGCCAGCAGCTTGGATGGGGATAGCAATCAGCCCCAGCATTTT
NA	TRBV7-9	many	TRBJ1-6	CASSGGAQHF	TGTGCCAGCAGCGGAGGGGCACAACACTTT
NA	TRBV2	many	TRBJ1-1	CASSEIVAANTEAFF	TGTGCCAGCAGTGAAATAGTGGCGGCGAACACTGAAGCTTTCTTT
NA	TRBV20-1	many	TRBJ1-1	CSAPIGADTEAFF	TGCAGTGCCCCAATCGGAGCGGACACTGAAGCTTTCTTT
TRBD1	TRBV20-1	many	TRBJ1-6	CSALPGTANSPLHF	TGCAGTGCTTTGCCCGGGACAGCGAATTCACCCCTCCACTTT
TRBD2	TRBV5-1	many	TRBJ2-3	CASSLDVAGRTDTQYF	TGCGCCAGCAGCTTGGATGTAGCGGGAAGAACAGATACGCAGTATTTT
TRBD1	TRBV4-1	many	TRBJ2-1	CASSQGQGTYNEQFF	TGCGCCAGCAGCCAAGGACAGGGTACCTACAATGAGCAGTTCTTC
TRBD2	TRBV3-1	NA	TRBJ2-2	CACCLMSGGGANPPGELFF	TGTGCCTGCTGTTTGATGAGTGGCGGGGGGGCCAATCCCCCCGGGGAGCTGTTTTTT
NA	TRBV3-1	many	TRBJ2-3	CASSQEGSTDTQYF	TGTGCCAGCAGCCAAGAAGGTAGCACAGATACGCAGTATTTT
NA	TRBV5-1	many	TRBJ1-1	CASSLWELNTEAFF	TGCGCCAGCAGCTTGTGGGAGTTGAACACTGAAGCTTTCTTT
NA	TRBV5-1	many	TRBJ1-2	CASSLARLGSNGYTF	TGCGCCAGCAGCTTGGCCAGGCTGGGCAGTAATGGCTACACCTTC
NA	TRBV7-3	many	TRBJ2-1	CASSQALGEQFF	TGTGCCAGCAGCCAAGCCCTAGGTGAGCAGTTCTTC
NA	TRBV12-5	many	TRBJ2-7	CASGLTGRYEQYF	TGTGCTAGTGGTCTGACAGGCCGCTACGAGCAGTACTTC